Only one count was recorded for the clone carrying this T cell receptor beta chain. From cryopreserved PBMCs came around 2 micrograms of genomic DNA used for TCR beta libraries. This CDR3 spans 15 amino acids. The V end was cut by 0 bases, the J end by 10 bases, with 19 bases between. Germline V lookup: CDR1 SGHDT, CDR2 YYEEEE. This record comes from a study of cytotoxic CD8 clonotypes in ibrutinib-treated CLL. Repertoires were generated with immunoSEQ multiplex PCR, while TCRdb's copy carries only in-frame clones and drops some. The sample includes 40,000 or so clones, just over 65% of them seen just once.

This rearrangement joins TRBV5-6 to TRBJ1-1; maybe TRBD1 (5 bases). This TCR came from a human donor with chronic lymphocytic leukemia. This sample comprised PBMCs, obtained after 24 months of ibrutinib treatment. The CDR3, as DNA: TGTGCCAGCAGCTTGGCCGCTCTACGGGGCAAGGGAGCTTTCTTT. This gives the protein CASSLAALRGKGAFF.